The clone carrying this T cell receptor beta chain was found many times. TCRdb recomputed calls from the RT-PCR reads with MiXCR, one row per CDR3 protein. In the table there are roughly 960,000 distinct CDR3 sequences, more than 15% of which are singletons. The entry originates in a study of patients and donors after allogeneic stem cell transplantation. The receptor comes from a human donor who was either an allogeneic HSCT recipient or a stem cell or donor lymphocyte infusion donor (not recorded which). It is not recorded whose cells these are; they may come from a transplant donor. The sample comprised blood, either unsorted or a sorted T cell fraction (not recorded which).

The CDR3 is CASSLTGQARNEQFF. The CDR3 DNA sequence: TGTGCCAGCAGCCTTACGGGACAGGCGAGGAATGAGCAGTTCTTC. The V call is TRBV12-3 or TRBV12-4, the J call TRBJ2-1, with TRBD1 matching over 8 bases. J lost 7 bases, V lost 6 bases, and 11 bases had no gene match. This CDR3 spans 15 amino acids.